These 3 T cell receptor beta chains were sequenced from one sample in a study of T cells in Graves' hyperthyroidism and ophthalmopathy. RNA transcripts provided the source from which TCR beta CDR3 regions were amplified. The HTBI primer set drove a first-round RT-PCR of the TCR CDR3. TCRdb called the multiplex PCR reads again in MiXCR, with one record for every CDR3 protein. Here the sample spans a few hundred thousand distinct CDR3 sequences, 40% to 55% being singletons. Source material: peripheral blood or thyroid tissue (not recorded which). The receptors shown here come from an adult woman with Graves' disease, either hyperthyroidism or ophthalmopathy (not recorded which).

This clonotype was observed many times. This chain joins TRBV7-9 and TRBJ2-7, with D unresolved. The germline V gene has CDR1 SEHNR and CDR2 FQNEAQ (reference sequence). Trimming pared 0 bases from V and 5 bases from J, leaving 8 bases between. CDR3 length: 13 residues. The CDR3 sequence is CASSLAQWDEQYF. As DNA, the CDR3 is TGTGCCAGCAGCTTAGCCCAGTGGGACGAGCAGTACTTC.

This clonotype was detected only a few times. The J gene is TRBJ1-4, the V gene TRBV20-1; a weak D match, TRBD1 (5 bases). The V end lost 3 bases, the J end lost 5 bases, and 10 bases lay between the germline ends. The V gene's germline CDR1 is DFQATT and CDR2 SNEGSKA (reference sequence). This CDR3 is built from 13 residues. CDR3 coding DNA: TGCAGTGCTAGGGGGACCCTAAATGAAAAACTGTTTTTT. This sequence encodes CSARGTLNEKLFF.

The genes are TRBV7-2 and TRBJ2-7; 7 bases match TRBD1. The ends lost 11 bases at V and 4 bases at J; junction bases unmatched: 11. The CDR3 length is 13 residues. Germline CDR1 SGHTA, CDR2 FQGNSA. The CDR3 is CAGSKDRTYEQYF. CDR3 DNA: TGTGCCGGTAGCAAGGACAGGACTTACGAGCAGTACTTC.